The 31 T cell receptor beta chains presented below share a single source sample, sequenced in a study of cytomegalovirus exposure and HLA in healthy donors. Primers: 60 Vbeta forward and 13 Jbeta reverse. The assay was immunoSEQ multiplex PCR, and TCRdb's table has in-frame clones only and misses some. The sample gives 100,000 to 150,000 clones, roughly 75% of which show up once; 1.2% is in the top ten. Sequencing was performed on PBMCs. The receptors shown here come from a female donor in good health and CMV-seronegative.

Here the CDR3 DNA reads TGTGCCGGACAGGGCTATGGCTACACCTTC. It translates to CAGQGYGYTF. The V and J genes are TRBV2 and TRBJ1-2; TRBD1 matches 8 bases. CDR1 and CDR2 (germline): SNHLY, FYNNEI. CDR3 length: 10 residues. J lost 4 bases, V lost 11 bases, and 0 bases had no gene match.

This chain links TRBV5-5 with TRBJ2-7; 12 bases map to TRBD2. Trimming at V came to 4 bases and at J to 4 bases, leaving 6 bases not matched to a gene. From germline, CDR1 is SGHKS and CDR2 YYEKEE (reference sequence). This CDR3 is 15 amino acids long. The CDR3 coding sequence is TGTGCCAGCAGCCCTGGGACTAGCGGGCGGTACGAGCAGTACTTC. It yields the protein CASSPGTSGRYEQYF.

This rearrangement joins TRBV12-5 to TRBJ2-7; no firm D call. There are 16 residues in the CDR3. The V gene's germline CDR1 is LGHNT and CDR2 FRNRAP. V was pared by 6 bases and J by 0 bases, with 18 bases between. This chain's CDR3 is CASGPQTSRRSYEQYF. In nucleotides, the CDR3 is TGTGCTAGTGGGCCACAGACAAGCCGACGCTCCTACGAGCAGTACTTC.

Concerning this clone: One end of the junction fails to match germline, which may point to a read error. V gene TRBV7-7 combines with J gene TRBJ2-5, with D possibly TRBD1 on 6 matching bases. Germline V gene sequence: CDR1 SSHAT, CDR2 FNYEAQ (reference sequence). The CDR3 loop spans 14 amino acids. CDR3 nucleotides: TGTGCTAGCAGCTTAGCAGGGGAACTGGAGACCCAGTACTTC. Its protein is CASSLAGELETQYF.

The chain couples TRBV12-5 to TRBJ2-3; TRBD1 matches at 8 bases. Trimming removed 6 bases from V and 6 bases from J; junction bases left unmatched: 8. This CDR3 region has 14 residues. Germline V gene sequence: CDR1 LGHNT, CDR2 FRNRAP. This CDR3 reads CASGAGQGIDTQYF. The CDR3 nucleotides are TGTGCTAGTGGGGCAGGACAGGGAATCGATACGCAGTATTTT.

This chain uses TRBV7-9 with TRBJ1-5; D uncertain. The V end was cut by 1 base, the J end by 16 bases, with 14 bases between. Germline CDR1 reads SEHNR; CDR2 reads FQNEAQ (reference sequence). CDR3 size: 12 residues. The CDR3 is CASSLEGSPGHF. For the CDR3, the DNA is TGTGCCAGCAGCTTAGAAGGTAGCCCCGGACATTTT.

This chain connects TRBV7-8 to TRBJ2-1; D gene ambiguous. Trimming removed 2 bases from V and 9 bases from J, with 14 bases in between. Per germline, CDR1 SGHVS and CDR2 FQNEAQ. This CDR3 is built from 14 residues. This CDR3 is CASSLIARYSEQFF. CDR3 coding DNA: TGTGCCAGCAGCTTAATCGCCAGGTATTCTGAGCAGTTCTTC.

A few counts support this clone. An end of the junction does not agree with germline; a read error may underlie this. This chain uses TRBV4-1 with TRBJ1-2, with D unresolved. The CDR3 contains 14 residues. Germline CDR1 MGHRA, CDR2 YSYEKL. Written as DNA, the CDR3 is TGTGCCAGCAGCCAAGATTCGCGAAACTATGGCTACACCTTC. This encodes CASSQDSRNYGYTF.

The chain uses TRBV7-2 and TRBJ2-1; no definite D call. V was shortened by 2 bases and J by 0 bases, with 14 bases between the two germline ends. This CDR3 spans 17 amino acids. Looked up from germline, CDR1 is SGHTA and CDR2 is FQGNSA. The CDR3 DNA follows: TGTGCCAGCAGCTTATTCCGTTCGGTAAACTCCTACAATGAGCAGTTCTTC. It yields the protein CASSLFRSVNSYNEQFF.

The chain recombines TRBV28 with TRBJ2-7; no firm D call. CDR3 length: 15 amino acids. Trimming removed 4 bases from V and 6 bases from J, with 19 bases in between. From germline, CDR1 is MDHEN and CDR2 SYDVKM. CDR3 loop: CASSSHSGKSGEQYF. The CDR3 nucleotides are TGTGCCAGCAGTTCTCATAGTGGCAAGTCGGGCGAGCAGTACTTC.

This clone was seen once. This rearrangement joins TRBV27 to TRBJ2-7; 8 nucleotides align to TRBD2. This CDR3 contains 15 residues. Germline V gives CDR1 MNHEY, CDR2 SMNVEV (reference sequence). The V segment lost 2 bases and the J segment 3 bases; nucleotides outside the gene matches: 6. The CDR3: CASSLLGLAGYEQYF. CDR3 sequence (DNA): TGTGCCAGCAGTTTACTAGGACTAGCCGGCTACGAGCAGTACTTC.

V usage is TRBV6-1 and J usage is TRBJ2-5; D is uncertain. V was pared by 4 bases and J by 0 bases, with 6 bases between. Per the germline V gene, CDR1 is MNHNS and CDR2 is SASEGT. The CDR3 runs to 13 residues. The CDR3 sequence is CASSAQYQETQYF. Written as DNA, the CDR3 is TGTGCCAGCAGTGCACAGTACCAAGAGACCCAGTACTTC.

This chain links TRBV4-1 with TRBJ2-7, with D possibly matching TRBD2 (6 bases). This CDR3 is built from 16 residues. The germline gives CDR1 MGHRA, CDR2 YSYEKL. Trimming pared 0 bases from V and 6 bases from J, leaving 18 bases between. The CDR3 bases are TGCGCCAGCAGCCAAGAATTGGCGGGACCCATTAGCGAGCAGTACTTC. Amino acids: CASSQELAGPISEQYF.

V gene TRBV13 combines with J gene TRBJ2-7; 7 bases line up with TRBD1. V trimming: 5 bases; J trimming: 7 bases; junction bases outside the gene matches: 5. Germline V gene lookup returns CDR1 PRHDT and CDR2 FYEKMQ (reference sequence). The CDR3 has 12 amino acids. CDR3 loop: CASSQQGLEQYF. In nucleotides, the CDR3 is TGTGCCAGCAGCCAACAGGGGCTGGAGCAGTACTTC.

The J gene is TRBJ2-1, the V gene TRBV6-5; 9 bases match TRBD2. The germline V gene has CDR1 MNHEY and CDR2 SVGAGI. Trimming took 5 bases from V and 2 from J; bases not matched to a gene: 4. The CDR3 is 15 amino acids. The CDR3 protein is CASSRSSGTYNEQFF. In DNA form, the CDR3 reads TGTGCCAGCAGTCGGTCTAGCGGGACCTACAATGAGCAGTTCTTC.

The chain joins TRBV18 to TRBJ2-5; TRBD2 matches 12 bases. V gave up 4 bases and J gave up 2 bases; unmatched junction bases: 11. This CDR3 spans 18 amino acids. Per germline, CDR1 KGHSH and CDR2 LQKENI. The CDR3 DNA sequence: TGTGCCAGCTCACGCACGAGACGACTAGCGGGAGATCAAGAGACCCAGTACTTC. Encoded protein: CASSRTRRLAGDQETQYF. Supplemented by reference TRBV18 and TRBJ2-5, the full variable domain reads NAGVMQNPRHLVRRRGQEARLRCSPMKGHSHVYWYRQLPEEGLKFMVYLQKENIIDESGMPKERFSAEFPKEGPSILRIQQVVRGDSAAYFCASSRTRRLAGDQETQYFGPGTRLLVL.

J is TRBJ2-2 and V is TRBV9; TRBD2 might be the D (6 bases). CDR1 is SGDLS and CDR2 is YYNGEE in the germline V gene. This CDR3 spans 20 amino acids. V shed 3 bases and J shed 0 bases, with 24 bases lying between them. The DNA of the CDR3 is TGTGCCAGCAGCGCCCTCGGAGGAACCGGGAGCTACTCGAACACCGGGGAGCTGTTTTTT. Protein: CASSALGGTGSYSNTGELFF.

This clone occurred once. The chain employs TRBV15 and TRBJ1-2; D remains ambiguous. This CDR3 spans 15 amino acids. The V end lost 0 bases, the J end lost 4 bases, and 12 bases lay between the germline ends. The germline V gene has CDR1 LNHNV and CDR2 YYDKDF (reference sequence). The CDR3 coding sequence is TGTGCCACCAGCAGAGACCGGACGGAGGTCTATGGCTACACCTTC. Translation: CATSRDRTEVYGYTF.

CDR3 bases: TGCGCCAGCAGCCCCCGCCAACTAGACCTGGCCAAAAACATTCAGTACTTC. It encodes CASSPRQLDLAKNIQYF. The chain is built from TRBV4-1 and TRBJ2-4; TRBD2 is a possible D gene (5 bases). V was clipped by 4 bases and J by 1 base, with 17 bases between them. The CDR3 extends over 17 amino acids. Germline lookup yields CDR1 MGHRA and CDR2 YSYEKL.

V and J are TRBV30 and TRBJ2-7; D not certain. Trimming removed 2 bases from V and 2 bases from J, with 4 bases in between. CDR1 is GTSNPN and CDR2 is SVGIG in the germline V gene (reference sequence). The CDR3 sequence is 11 residues long. The CDR3 here is CAWSSAYEQYF. CDR3 bases: TGTGCCTGGAGTAGCGCCTACGAGCAGTACTTC.

CDR3 sequence (DNA): TGTGCCAGCAGTTACTCTATGGGGGCTACTGAAAAACTGTTTTTT. This gives the protein CASSYSMGATEKLFF. The chain has TRBV6-5 and TRBJ1-4, with D perhaps matching TRBD1 (6 bases). Germline CDR1 and CDR2: MNHEY and SVGAGI. This CDR3 has 15 amino acids. V lost 0 bases to trimming and J lost 7 bases, with 12 bases between them.

This sequence joins TRBV18 and TRBJ2-7; D not certain. The V and J ends lost 3 bases and 6 bases respectively, with 12 bases between them. In germline, CDR1 is KGHSH, CDR2 LQKENI. This CDR3 is 13 amino acids long. The CDR3 DNA reads as TGTGCCAGCTCACCGGCTGAACCCTCCGAGCAGTACTTC. It is translated as CASSPAEPSEQYF.

V gene TRBV19 combines with J gene TRBJ2-6; D call uncertain. The germline V gene encodes CDR1 LNHDA and CDR2 SQIVND (reference sequence). The length of the CDR3 is 18 residues. Trimming removed 4 bases from V and 0 bases from J, with 16 bases in between. CDR3 bases: TGTGCCAGTAGTAATTTGAACCGACGGAGCTCTGGGGCCAACGTCCTGACTTTC. Its translation is CASSNLNRRSSGANVLTF.

The chain employs TRBV10-3 and TRBJ2-7; D is possibly TRBD1 (6 bases). Germline assignment: CDR1 ENHRY and CDR2 SYGVKD. CDR3 length: 12 amino acids. Trimming left V 8 bases short and J 0 bases short, with 8 bases between. The CDR3 sequence is CAIGDTSYEQYF. CDR3 nucleotide sequence: TGTGCCATCGGGGACACCTCCTACGAGCAGTACTTC.

This chain joins TRBV18 and TRBJ2-3; D is possibly TRBD2 (5 bases). With 2 bases removed from V and 4 bases from J, the gap between germline ends came to 10 bases. This CDR3 is 14 amino acids long. In germline, CDR1 is KGHSH, CDR2 LQKENI. The CDR3 is CASSPSGVPDTQYF. In DNA form, the CDR3 reads TGTGCCAGCTCACCATCCGGGGTCCCAGATACGCAGTATTTT.

V usage is TRBV19 and J usage is TRBJ1-1; 10 bases map to TRBD1. With 6 bases clipped from V and 1 base from J, the junction kept 8 bases outside the gene matches. The CDR3 is 16 amino acids. The germline V gene has CDR1 LNHDA and CDR2 SQIVND (reference sequence). The DNA for the CDR3 is TGTGCCAGTAGCCGACAGGGGGCGGCCGGGAACACTGAAGCTTTCTTT. The encoded protein is CASSRQGAAGNTEAFF.

The chain employs TRBV29-1 and TRBJ1-2; D gene ambiguous. The germline CDR1 and CDR2 sequences are SQVTM and ANQGSEA. CDR3 length equals 13 residues. V was pared by 2 bases and J by 4 bases, with 11 bases between. DNA for the CDR3: TGCAGCGTTGAAAAGGAGGCGGGCTATGGCTACACCTTC. Protein: CSVEKEAGYGYTF.

The V gene is TRBV5-5, the J gene TRBJ1-1; 10 nucleotides align to TRBD1. The CDR3 consists of 18 residues. V was clipped by 2 bases and J by 3 bases; unmatched bases: 13. Germline CDR1 reads SGHKS; CDR2 reads YYEKEE (reference sequence). This CDR3 reads CASSLGQLPGQGYTEAFF. The CDR3, as DNA: TGTGCCAGCAGCTTAGGTCAGCTCCCGGGACAGGGGTACACTGAAGCTTTCTTT.

The rearrangement joins TRBV16 to TRBJ1-2; 7 bases align to TRBD1. The length of the CDR3 is 15 residues. V was pared by 4 bases and J by 6 bases, with 11 bases of the junction left unmatched. Germline-derived CDR1 and CDR2 are KGHSY and FQNENV. The DNA of the CDR3 is TGTGCCAGCAGCCGACCAAACAGGGGTAGGAATGGCTACACCTTC. It encodes CASSRPNRGRNGYTF.

This chain links TRBV19 with TRBJ2-2; D uncertain. V lost 3 bases to trimming and J lost 1 base, with 6 bases between them. This CDR3 comprises 14 residues. Germline V lookup: CDR1 LNHDA, CDR2 SQIVND (reference sequence). As DNA, the CDR3 is TGTGCCAGTAGTATTGGGCGGAACACCGGGGAGCTGTTTTTT. Its protein product is CASSIGRNTGELFF.

The J gene is TRBJ1-2, the V gene TRBV6-1; D possibly corresponds to TRBD1 (6 bases). V gave up 0 bases and J gave up 12 bases, with 23 bases separating them. Germline values: CDR1 MNHNS, CDR2 SASEGT. CDR3 length equals 16 residues. The CDR3 DNA reads TGTGCCAGCAGTGAAGCTGGGGACATCCCCCTTCTTCGCGACACCTTC. Its translation is CASSEAGDIPLLRDTF.